Listed below are T cell receptor beta chains from one sample, sequenced in a study of shared clonotypes between healthy human individuals. Sequenced by immunoSEQ multiplex PCR; TCRdb stores in-frame clones only, minus some. The data show a few million clones, 85% to 95% seen once. The sequencing input was naive CD4+ T cells from PBMCs. The receptors shown here come from a man aged 18 to 30 in good health. Some clones in this sample may be carry-over from other donors' samples. Each CDR3 is given with its conserved first and last residue. Fields, in order: J gene, V gene, D gene, clone size, CDR3 DNA, CDR3 protein. The D gene is left open where the match is weak. Clone size is given for some rows only: seen once, a few or many times, or a class if the clone is expanded.

TRBJ2-2,TRBV28,.,few,TGTGCCAGCGGCGGCACCGGGGAGCTGTTTTTT,CASGGTGELFF
TRBJ2-5,TRBV5-1,.,.,TGCGCCAGCAGCGCTAGCGTCCCGGCTAGGGAGACCCAGTACTTC,CASSASVPARETQYF
TRBJ2-1,TRBV29-1,TRBD2,.,TGCAGCGTTGATACTAGCGGGTCGAGCTCCTACAATGAGCAGTTCTTC,CSVDTSGSSSYNEQFF
TRBJ2-1,TRBV19,TRBD1,.,TGTGCCAGTCGTAGGGGACAGGGGGAAGAGCAGTTCTTC,CASRRGQGEEQFF
TRBJ2-5,TRBV18,.,once,TGTGCCAGCTCTCGTGAGACTAGACAAGAGACCCAGTACTTC,CASSRETRQETQYF
TRBJ1-3,TRBV9,.,.,TGTGCCAGCAGCGTAGGGAGGTCCTCCGGAAACACCATATATTTT,CASSVGRSSGNTIYF
TRBJ2-7,TRBV28,.,.,TGTGCCAGCAGTTTGGCAGGCTACGAGCAGTACTTC,CASSLAGYEQYF
TRBJ2-1,TRBV5-1,TRBD2,.,TGCGCCAGCAGCTTGGTAGCGGGAGCGGGTAATGAGCAGTTCTTC,CASSLVAGAGNEQFF
TRBJ2-7,TRBV5-6,.,.,TGTGCCAGCAGCTTGTATCGGCAGGAGACTTACGAGCAGTACTTC,CASSLYRQETYEQYF
TRBJ2-1,TRBV27,TRBD2,.,TGTGCCAGCAGTCTATTCCCGGGACTAGCGGGAGCGGGGGCCTACAATGAGCAGTTCTTC,CASSLFPGLAGAGAYNEQFF
TRBJ2-5,TRBV27,.,.,TGTGCCAGCAGTTTCGCCTTCTCTAGGGCCCAAGAGACCCAGTACTTC,CASSFAFSRAQETQYF
TRBJ2-5,TRBV5-1,.,.,TGCGCCAGCAGCTTGGGCGCCCCCGGGGGAGAGACCCAGTACTTC,CASSLGAPGGETQYF
TRBJ2-7,TRBV7-9,.,.,TGTGCCAGCAGCCCGAGTAGGGAGAGCAGAGGATTCTACGAGCAGTACTTC,CASSPSRESRGFYEQYF
TRBJ1-3,TRBV6-1,.,.,TGTGCCAGCCTTGTCTACTCTGGAAACACCATATATTTT,CASLVYSGNTIYF
TRBJ2-7,TRBV5-4,TRBD2,.,TGTGCCAGCAGTTTTGGGACTAGCGGGAGTTACGAGCAGTACTTC,CASSFGTSGSYEQYF
TRBJ1-4,TRBV6-1,.,.,TGTGCCAGCAGTGAAGGGGGACCCTCCTTTGAAAAACTGTTTTTT,CASSEGGPSFEKLFF
TRBJ2-6,TRBV21-1,.,.,TGTGCCAGCAGCGTCCGGAGCGTCCTGACTTTC,CASSVRSVLTF
TRBJ1-2,TRBV7-8,TRBD1,.,TGTGCCAGCAGCTTAGACCGGGACAGGGGATTGGCCCACACCTTC,CASSLDRDRGLAHTF
TRBJ2-4,TRBV28,TRBD1,.,TGTGCCAGCAGTTTCGACAGGGCGAGGGCCAAAAACATTCAGTACTTC,CASSFDRARAKNIQYF
TRBJ1-5,TRBV23-1,.,.,TGCGCCAGCATACCGTCGACGCGCCAATGGGCCCAGCATTTT,CASIPSTRQWAQHF
TRBJ2-3,TRBV5-1,.,.,TGCGCCAGCAGCTTGGTTGGGTTCGGGACACCTTCAGATACGCAGTATTTT,CASSLVGFGTPSDTQYF
TRBJ2-6,TRBV4-3,.,.,TGCGCCAGCAGCCAAGAGTATGGGGCCAACGTCCTGACTTTC,CASSQEYGANVLTF
TRBJ2-1,TRBV7-9,.,.,TGTGCCAGCAGCTTAGCGTCCAGCGGAGCTTACAATGAGCAGTTCTTC,CASSLASSGAYNEQFF
TRBJ1-1,TRBV5-1,.,.,TGCGCCAGCAACTTCGAGACAGGCGTTGGTGAAGCTTTCTTT,CASNFETGVGEAFF
TRBJ2-7,TRBV29-1,TRBD1,.,TGCAGCGTTGAAGAACAGGGGCCAACCTACGAGCAGTACTTC,CSVEEQGPTYEQYF
TRBJ2-1,TRBV18,TRBD2,once,TGTGCCAGCTCCCTCGGGACTAGTGGCCGTGAGCAGTTCTTC,CASSLGTSGREQFF
TRBJ2-5,TRBV11-2,TRBD1,.,TGTGCCAGCAGCCCTAGGGACAGGAATAAAGAGACCCAGTACTTC,CASSPRDRNKETQYF
TRBJ2-1,TRBV7-2,TRBD2,few,TGTGCCAGCAGCTTCCTGGGACTAGCGGGACCGACCTCCTACAATGAGCAGTTCTTC,CASSFLGLAGPTSYNEQFF
TRBJ2-7,TRBV10-1,TRBD1,.,TGCGCCAGCAGTGAAAGGACAGGGAGCTCCTACGAGCAGTACTTC,CASSERTGSSYEQYF
TRBJ2-3,TRBV21-1,.,.,TGTGCCAGCAGCAACCCTGGACAGTGCGCAGATACGCAGTATTTT,CASSNPGQCADTQYF
TRBJ2-7,TRBV6-1,.,.,TGTGCCAGCAGGGACGGGAGCTCCTACGAGCAGTACTTC,CASRDGSSYEQYF
TRBJ1-4,TRBV7-9,.,.,TGTGCCAGCAGCTTAATCCAGAATGAAAAACTGTTTTTT,CASSLIQNEKLFF
TRBJ2-7,TRBV6-1,TRBD1,once,TGTGCCAGCAGTGCCCGGGACAGAAGCTCCTACGAGCAGTACTTC,CASSARDRSSYEQYF
TRBJ2-3,TRBV7-6,.,.,TGTGCCAGCAGCTTATGGCTCGGGGGTAGGGGCACAGATACGCAGTATTTT,CASSLWLGGRGTDTQYF
TRBJ1-2,TRBV5-1,.,.,TGCGCCAGCAGCGAAGGGGCCGTTAACTATGGCTACACCTTC,CASSEGAVNYGYTF
TRBJ1-5,TRBV28,.,.,TGTGCCAGCAGTCCAGGACGTTGGGACAATCAGCCCCAGCATTTT,CASSPGRWDNQPQHF
TRBJ2-2,TRBV7-2,TRBD2,once,TGTGCCAGCAGCTTAGCATCTAGGGTAGCGGGGTTGAACACCGGGGAGCTGTTTTTT,CASSLASRVAGLNTGELFF
TRBJ2-4,TRBV5-1,TRBD1,.,TGCGCCAGCAGCTTAACTACAGGGGCGAAAAACATTCAGTACTTC,CASSLTTGAKNIQYF
TRBJ2-3,TRBV28,.,.,TGTGCCAGCAGTTCCCATGTCGATGGGAGAACGCAGTATTTT,CASSSHVDGRTQYF
TRBJ2-7,TRBV7-3,TRBD2,.,TGTGCCAGCAGCTTAGGCGGGGGTGTCCTCTACGAGCAGTACTTC,CASSLGGGVLYEQYF
TRBJ1-1,TRBV7-9,.,.,TGTGCCAGCAGCTTACCGACCCGGGGGGGCCCCCCTGAAGCTTTCTTT,CASSLPTRGGPPEAFF
TRBJ2-7,TRBV7-9,.,.,TGTGCCAGCAGCTGGGGGGCTACCTCCTACGAGCAGTACTTC,CASSWGATSYEQYF
TRBJ2-7,TRBV6-6,TRBD2,.,TGTGCCAGCAGGGCGGCCGGGAGGCTTGTGGACGAGCAGTACTTC,CASRAAGRLVDEQYF
TRBJ1-3,TRBV28,.,.,TGTGCCAGCAGTTTCGGGGGCTCTGGAAACACCATATATTTT,CASSFGGSGNTIYF
TRBJ2-1,TRBV27,.,.,TGTGCCAGCAGTCCACGCCGACAGTACAATGAGCAGTTCTTC,CASSPRRQYNEQFF
TRBJ2-3,TRBV4-1,.,.,TGCGCCAGCAGCCGGACTAAGCTTAGCACAGATACGCAGTATTTT,CASSRTKLSTDTQYF
TRBJ2-3,TRBV7-9,.,once,TGTGCCAGCAGCTTTTCACGGCAGGGGGGTACTAGCACAGATACGCAGTATTTT,CASSFSRQGGTSTDTQYF
TRBJ2-1,TRBV5-6,.,.,TGTGCCAGCAGCTTGGCCTACTCAGCTGAGCAGTTCTTC,CASSLAYSAEQFF
TRBJ1-2,TRBV6-5,TRBD1,.,TGTGCCAGCAGTTCTTCAGGGGGCGCGGGCTACACCTTC,CASSSSGGAGYTF
TRBJ2-7,TRBV28,TRBD2,.,TGTGCCAGCATCCTTGGGGGGGGTACCTACGAGCAGTACTTC,CASILGGGTYEQYF
TRBJ2-7,TRBV5-1,TRBD1,few,TGCGCCAGCAGCTTGGACAGGGGCGAGCAGTACTTC,CASSLDRGEQYF